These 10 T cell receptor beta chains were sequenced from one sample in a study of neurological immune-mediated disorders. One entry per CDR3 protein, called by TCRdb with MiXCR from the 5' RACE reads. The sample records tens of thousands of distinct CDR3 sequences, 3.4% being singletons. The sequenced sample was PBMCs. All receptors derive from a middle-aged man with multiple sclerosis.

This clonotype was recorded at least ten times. CDR3 sequence (DNA): TGCGCCAGCAGCCAAGATCTTGCGGGGGGAGGAGATGAGCAGTTCTTC. Translated: CASSQDLAGGGDEQFF. The chain has TRBV4-1 and TRBJ2-1; 8 nucleotides agree with TRBD2. Germline lookup yields CDR1 MGHRA and CDR2 YSYEKL. V was pared by 0 bases and J by 8 bases, with 9 bases of the junction left unmatched. The CDR3 spans 16 residues.

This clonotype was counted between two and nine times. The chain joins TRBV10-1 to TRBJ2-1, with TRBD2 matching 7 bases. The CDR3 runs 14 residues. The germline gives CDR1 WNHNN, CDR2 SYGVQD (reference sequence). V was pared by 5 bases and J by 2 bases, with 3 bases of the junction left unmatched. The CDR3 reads CASSRSGTYNEQFF. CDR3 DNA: TGCGCCAGCAGTCGCAGCGGGACCTACAATGAGCAGTTCTTC.

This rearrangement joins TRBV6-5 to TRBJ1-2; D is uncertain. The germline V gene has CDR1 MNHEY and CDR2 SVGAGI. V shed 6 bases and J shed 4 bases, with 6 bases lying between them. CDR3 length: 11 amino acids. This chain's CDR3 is CASSDSYGYTF. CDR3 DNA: TGTGCCAGCAGCGATTCCTATGGCTACACCTTC.

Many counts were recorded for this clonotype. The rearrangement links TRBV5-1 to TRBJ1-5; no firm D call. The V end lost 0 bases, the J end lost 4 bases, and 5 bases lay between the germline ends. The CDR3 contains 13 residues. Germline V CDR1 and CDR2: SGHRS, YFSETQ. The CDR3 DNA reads TGCGCCAGCAGCTTGGAGCAGAATCAGCCCCAGCATTTT. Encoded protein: CASSLEQNQPQHF.

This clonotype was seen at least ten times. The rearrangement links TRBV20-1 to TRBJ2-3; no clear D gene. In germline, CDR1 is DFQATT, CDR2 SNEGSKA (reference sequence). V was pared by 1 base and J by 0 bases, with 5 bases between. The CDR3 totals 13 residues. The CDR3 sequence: CSARAESTDTQYF. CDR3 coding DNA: TGCAGTGCTAGAGCTGAGAGCACAGATACGCAGTATTTT.

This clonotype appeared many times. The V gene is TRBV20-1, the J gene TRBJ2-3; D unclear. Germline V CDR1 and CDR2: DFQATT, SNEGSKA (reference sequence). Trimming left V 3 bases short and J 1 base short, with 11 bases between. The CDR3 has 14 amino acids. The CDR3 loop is CSASIALGTDTQYF. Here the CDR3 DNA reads TGCAGTGCTAGTATCGCCCTGGGCACAGATACGCAGTATTTT.

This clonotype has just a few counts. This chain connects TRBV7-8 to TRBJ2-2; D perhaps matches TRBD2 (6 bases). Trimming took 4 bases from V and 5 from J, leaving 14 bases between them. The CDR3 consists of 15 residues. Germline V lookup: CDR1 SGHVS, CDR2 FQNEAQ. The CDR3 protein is CASSSSDGGTGELFF. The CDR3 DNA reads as TGTGCCAGCAGCTCCTCCGACGGGGGAACCGGGGAGCTGTTTTTT.

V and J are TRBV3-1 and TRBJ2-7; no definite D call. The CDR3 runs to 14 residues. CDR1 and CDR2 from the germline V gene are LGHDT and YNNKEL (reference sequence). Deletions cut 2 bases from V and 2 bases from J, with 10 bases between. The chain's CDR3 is CASSQQDKPYEQYF. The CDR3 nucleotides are TGTGCCAGCAGCCAACAGGATAAGCCCTACGAGCAGTACTTC.

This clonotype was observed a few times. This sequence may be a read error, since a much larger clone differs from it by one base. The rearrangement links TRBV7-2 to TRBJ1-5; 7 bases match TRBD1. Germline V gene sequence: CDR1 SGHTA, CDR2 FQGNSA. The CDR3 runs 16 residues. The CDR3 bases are TGTGCCAGCAGCTTAACGACAGGGCAGAGCAATCAGCACCAGCATTTT. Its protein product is CASSLTTGQSNQHQHF.

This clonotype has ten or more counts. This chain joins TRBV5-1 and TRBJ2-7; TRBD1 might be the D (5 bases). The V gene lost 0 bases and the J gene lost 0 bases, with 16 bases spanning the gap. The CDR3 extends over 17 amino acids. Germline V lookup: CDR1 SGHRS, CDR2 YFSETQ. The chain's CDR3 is CASSLVPGKEYSYEQYF. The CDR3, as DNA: TGCGCCAGCAGCTTGGTTCCAGGGAAGGAGTACTCCTACGAGCAGTACTTC.